Sequencing of this T cell receptor (beta chain) was carried out in a study of T cells in Graves' hyperthyroidism and ophthalmopathy. Study findings and constraints: Most thyroid clonotypes expanded above 0.001 were also detected in blood.

Newly diagnosed hyperthyroidism, duration under 2 months, in patients aged 18 to 65. Diagnoses rested on clinical symptoms, serum thyroxine and TRAb, thyroid ultrasound and orbital computed tomography. Before ophthalmopathy appeared, progressors gave blood at initial hyperthyroidism diagnosis. Amplification targeted TCR beta CDR3 regions from RNA transcripts. The primer set for the first-round RT-PCR of the TCR CDR3 was HTBI. Each CDR3 protein gets one entry after TCRdb re-called the multiplex PCR reads with MiXCR. The sample contains around 340,000 distinct CDR3 sequences, about 15% of which appear only once. This clonotype was observed at least ten times. Its matching antigen is unknown. Germline V lookup: CDR1 MDHEN, CDR2 SYDVKM. CDR3 length: 18 amino acids. V dropped 8 bases and J dropped 1; count of bases not matched to a gene: 16.

This receptor was taken from a woman aged 30 to 39 with Graves' hyperthyroidism that later progressed to Graves' ophthalmopathy. Sequencing used blood. This sequence joins TRBV28 and TRBJ1-1; 10 bases align to TRBD1. CDR3 sequence: CASSNLGGGQGKNTEAFF. CDR3 nucleotide sequence: TGTGCCAGCTCAAACCTCGGCGGGGGACAGGGGAAGAACACTGAAGCTTTCTTT.